The 23 T cell receptor beta chains reported below all come from one sample, sequenced in a study of technical replicates of blood from a handful of donors. The data were produced by immunoSEQ multiplex PCR, yet TCRdb's version contains in-frame clones alone and is incomplete. Of 65,000 to 80,000 clones listed, 80% to 95% are singletons. Sequencing was carried out using T cells isolated from PBMCs. These receptors originate from a human donor in good health.

The rearrangement uses TRBV27 and TRBJ2-2; maybe TRBD2 (6 bases). This CDR3 region has 14 residues. Trimming removed 2 bases at V and 6 bases at J, with 10 bases between. Per germline, CDR1 MNHEY and CDR2 SMNVEV (reference sequence). The CDR3 here is CASSLMTRAGELFF. The CDR3, as DNA: TGTGCCAGCAGTTTAATGACTAGGGCCGGGGAGCTGTTTTTT.

The chain is built from TRBV6-1 and TRBJ1-5, with D possibly TRBD1 on 5 matching bases. Per germline, CDR1 MNHNS and CDR2 SASEGT. This CDR3 is built from 16 residues. Trimming shortened V by 5 bases and J by 0 bases, and 14 bases separated the two germline ends. CDR3 in amino acids: CASSQGHLNSNQPQHF. The CDR3 DNA sequence: TGTGCCAGCAGTCAAGGACACCTGAATAGCAATCAGCCCCAGCATTTT.

The rearrangement joins TRBV28 to TRBJ2-2; D is possibly TRBD2 (6 bases). The ends were cut back, 8 bases at V and 3 bases at J, with 10 bases in the middle. CDR3 length: 13 amino acids. Germline V gives CDR1 MDHEN, CDR2 SYDVKM. CDR3 nucleotides: TGTGCCAGCCTGGGACTTTACACCGGGGAGCTGTTTTTT. Translation gives CASLGLYTGELFF.

The chain carries TRBV28 and TRBJ1-1; 7 bases fit TRBD1. Per germline, CDR1 MDHEN and CDR2 SYDVKM. This CDR3 is built from 15 residues. Trimming took 3 bases from V and 4 from J; bases not matched to a gene: 8. CDR3 protein: CASSLGTEVSTEAFF. DNA of the CDR3: TGTGCCAGCAGTTTGGGGACAGAGGTTTCCACTGAAGCTTTCTTT.

This clone was seen just once. The chain has TRBV7-2 and TRBJ2-7; no reliable D call. From germline, CDR1 is SGHTA and CDR2 FQGNSA. CDR3 length: 14 amino acids. V gave up 1 base and J gave up 1 base, with 8 bases separating them. The CDR3 region has the DNA TGTGCCAGCAGCTTAGAGCTATCTTCCTACGAGCAGTACTTC. Its protein product is CASSLELSSYEQYF.

This sequence joins TRBV11-2 and TRBJ2-1, with D possibly being TRBD2 (5 bases). The CDR3 extends over 13 amino acids. The V gene lost 2 bases and the J gene lost 9 bases, with 11 bases spanning the gap. Per the germline V gene, CDR1 is SGHAT and CDR2 is FQNNGV. The CDR3 reads CASSLKRLGEQFF. The CDR3 DNA reads TGTGCCAGCAGCTTAAAGCGGCTGGGTGAGCAGTTCTTC.

The chain joins TRBV27 to TRBJ2-5; TRBD1 aligns across 7 bases. The V and J ends lost 6 bases and 2 bases, in that order; junction bases with no gene match: 6. Germline CDR1 reads MNHEY; CDR2 reads SMNVEV (reference sequence). The length of the CDR3 is 14 residues. CDR3: CASRKGTVQETQYF. CDR3 in DNA: TGTGCCAGCAGGAAGGGGACAGTACAAGAGACCCAGTACTTC.

DNA of the CDR3: TGTGCCAGCAGCTTAATAGTCGGTAATGGCTACACCTTC. Translated, it gives CASSLIVGNGYTF. The chain employs TRBV7-3 and TRBJ1-2; D is unclear. Trimming took off 1 base at V and 6 bases at J, with 9 bases between the two ends. The CDR3 runs to 13 residues. The V gene's germline CDR1 is SGHTA and CDR2 FQGTGA.

This chain links TRBV30 with TRBJ1-1; D not resolved. Trimming removed 3 bases at V and 0 bases at J, with 8 bases between. Germline V gene data show CDR1 as GTSNPN and CDR2 as SVGIG (reference sequence). The CDR3 loop spans 13 amino acids. CDR3 bases: TGTGCCTGGAGGAGCGAGCTGAACACTGAAGCTTTCTTT. Protein product: CAWRSELNTEAFF.

The chain combines TRBV5-1 with TRBJ1-1; D gene ambiguous. Germline V lookup: CDR1 SGHRS, CDR2 YFSETQ. CDR3 length equals 14 residues. Trimming took off 7 bases at V and 1 base at J, with 14 bases between the two ends. DNA of the CDR3: TGCGCCAGCGCGACGGAGAATACGAACACTGAAGCTTTCTTT. Translating gives CASATENTNTEAFF.

The chain employs TRBV28 and TRBJ1-3; 8 bases map to TRBD1. Germline V gene data show CDR1 as MDHEN and CDR2 as SYDVKM. Unmatched junction bases numbered 8, after V lost 5 bases and J lost 5 bases. The CDR3 is 15 amino acids. CDR3 nucleotide sequence: TGTGCCAGCAGTGGACAGGGAAATAGCAGAAACACCATATATTTT. Protein product: CASSGQGNSRNTIYF.

V is TRBV11-2 and J is TRBJ2-3; 9 bases are shared with TRBD1. The CDR3 is 15 amino acids. With 5 bases clipped from V and 5 bases from J, the junction kept 8 bases outside the gene matches. From germline, CDR1 is SGHAT and CDR2 FQNNGV. The CDR3, as DNA: TGTGCCAGCAGCCTCCGGGACAGGGAGTTAGATACGCAGTATTTT. Protein sequence: CASSLRDRELDTQYF.

This chain uses TRBV6-5 with TRBJ2-1, with TRBD2 matching 8 bases. The germline V gene has CDR1 MNHEY and CDR2 SVGAGI. V shed 4 bases and J 5 bases; nucleotides not matched to a gene: 10. The CDR3 extends over 16 amino acids. The CDR3 here is CASSSHPGTRNNEQFF. The CDR3, as DNA: TGTGCCAGCAGTTCTCACCCCGGGACTAGAAACAATGAGCAGTTCTTC.

The chain is built from TRBV4-1 and TRBJ2-7, with D hard to call. The CDR3 has 14 amino acids. Germline V gives CDR1 MGHRA, CDR2 YSYEKL. Trimming cost V 3 bases and J 2 bases, with 11 bases left between them. For the CDR3, the DNA is TGCGCCAGCAGCCATATAGACTCTCCCTACGAGCAGTACTTC. Amino acid sequence: CASSHIDSPYEQYF.

The gene calls are TRBV6-1 and TRBJ2-7; a possible D gene is TRBD2 (7 bases). The germline V gene has CDR1 MNHNS and CDR2 SASEGT. CDR3 size: 15 residues. Trimming removed 4 bases from V and 4 bases from J, with 17 bases in between. CDR3 sequence (DNA): TGTGCCAGCAGTGTGGGGAGGGGACATCCTTACGAGCAGTACTTC. Its translation is CASSVGRGHPYEQYF.

V usage is TRBV9 and J usage is TRBJ1-1; D unclear. Trimming took 2 bases from V and 9 from J, leaving 17 bases between them. Germline V gives CDR1 SGDLS, CDR2 YYNGEE. This CDR3 region has 14 residues. The CDR3, as DNA: TGTGCCAGCAGCGTCAACGACATGGGGAGTAAAGCTTTCTTT. Translating it yields CASSVNDMGSKAFF. Variable domain in full (rest from reference TRBV9 and TRBJ1-1): DSGVTQTPKHLITATGQRVTLRCSPRSGDLSVYWYQQSLDQGLQFLIQYYNGEERAKGNILERFSAQQFPDLHSELNLSSLELGDSALYFCASSVNDMGSKAFFGQGTRLTVV.

This chain uses TRBV6-5 with TRBJ2-7; perhaps TRBD1 as D (5 bases). There are 13 residues in the CDR3. Germline V lookup: CDR1 MNHEY, CDR2 SVGAGI. With 1 base removed from V and 3 bases from J, the gap between germline ends came to 7 bases. The CDR3 loop reads CASSYLQDYEQYF. The CDR3 region has the DNA TGTGCCAGCAGTTACTTACAGGACTACGAGCAGTACTTC.

The rearrangement links TRBV7-9 to TRBJ2-7; TRBD1 is a possible D gene (5 bases). Trimming removed 4 bases at V and 3 bases at J, with 10 bases between. The CDR3 runs 13 residues. Germline CDR1 and CDR2: SEHNR and FQNEAQ (reference sequence). CDR3 in amino acids: CASSSTVNYEQYF. DNA for the CDR3: TGTGCCAGCAGCTCGACAGTCAACTACGAGCAGTACTTC.

This clone has more than one count but fewer than ten. The chain couples TRBV10-1 to TRBJ1-3, with TRBD1 identical over 7 bases. V lost 2 bases and J lost 8; bases outside the gene matches: 12. CDR3 size: 16 residues. The germline gives CDR1 WNHNN, CDR2 SYGVQD (reference sequence). CDR3 bases: TGCGCCAGCAGTGAGACGCTGGACAGGATCGAAGACACCATATATTTT. It translates to CASSETLDRIEDTIYF.

The rearrangement links TRBV5-1 to TRBJ2-3; D gene uncertain. V was pared by 0 bases and J by 5 bases, with 7 bases between. Germline V gives CDR1 SGHRS, CDR2 YFSETQ. This CDR3 region has 13 residues. The CDR3, as DNA: TGCGCCAGCAGCTTGGAAACGAGAGATACGCAGTATTTT. This sequence encodes CASSLETRDTQYF.

This clone occurred a few times. This chain connects TRBV30 to TRBJ1-1, with unresolved D. This CDR3 has 11 amino acids. Deletions cut 5 bases from V and 4 bases from J, with 8 bases between. Germline CDR1 GTSNPN, CDR2 SVGIG (reference sequence). CDR3 coding DNA: TGTGCCTGGTCTCCTGTCACTGAAGCTTTCTTT. Protein product: CAWSPVTEAFF. The entire variable domain, with the rest obtained from reference TRBV30 and TRBJ1-1, is as follows: SQTIHQWPATLVQPVGSPLSLECTVEGTSNPNLYWYRQAAGRGLQLLFYSVGIGQISSEVPQNLSASRPQDRQFILSSKKLLLSDSGFYLCAWSPVTEAFFGQGTRLTVV.

The chain links TRBV15 to TRBJ2-7; 12 positions agree with TRBD2. This CDR3 spans 19 amino acids. In germline, CDR1 is LNHNV, CDR2 YYDKDF (reference sequence). Losses at the gene ends were 2 bases for V and 0 bases for J; bases not matched to a gene: 11. The CDR3 here is CATSRRGTSGRSSSYEQYF. As DNA, the CDR3 is TGTGCCACCAGCAGACGTGGGACTAGCGGGCGTTCTTCCTCCTACGAGCAGTACTTC.

V is TRBV4-2 and J is TRBJ2-7, with 9 positions matching TRBD1. CDR1 is LGHNA and CDR2 is YNFKEQ in the germline V gene. V was pared by 4 bases and J by 7 bases, with 8 bases of the junction left unmatched. This CDR3 is built from 14 residues. The CDR3 DNA reads TGTGCCAGCAGCCGGCTACAGGGGGCAGGGGAGCAGTACTTC. Translated: CASSRLQGAGEQYF.